What follows is one TCR beta chain and its context. Its cognate antigen is unknown. Use of 60 Vbeta and 13 Jbeta primers characterized the PCR. Original analysis: Later reanalysis found tens of millions of unique TCR beta chains, roughly 10 million of them shared. Assay used: immunoSEQ multiplex PCR; TCRdb lists only in-frame clones, some missing. V, J and clone size are those of that table, while D and trimming were read from the DNA. Among 130,000 or so clones listed, almost 80% were seen once. This entry comes from a study of cytomegalovirus exposure and HLA in healthy donors. Whole-study findings and limits: Clonal expansion was found to be greater in HLA-associated TCR beta chains than in equally common others in a later analysis. In an earlier analysis, productive rearrangement rates for most beta V segments clustered near 87% or 30%.

Germline V gives CDR1 MNHNS, CDR2 SASEGT. CDR3 length: 14 residues. The V gene end was trimmed by 6 bases and the J gene end by 7 bases; junction bases not matched to a gene: 7. The sequenced sample consisted of PBMCs. The TCR originated in a female donor in good health and CMV-seronegative. The V and J genes are TRBV6-1 and TRBJ2-7; 12 bases agree with TRBD1. For the CDR3, the DNA is TGTGCCAGCAGGGTGGGACAGGGGGCAGGGGAGCAGTACTTC. This translates into CASRVGQGAGEQYF.